This TCR beta chain comes out of a study of Tregs in tolerant kidney transplant recipients. General study findings and limits: Biological reproducibility was not directly addressed in this study. Few patients were studied, so findings need validation in larger groups.

With respect to this clone: Its antigen is unknown.

TCRdb's table, derived via immunoSEQ multiplex PCR, lists solely in-frame clones and lacks some. The sample includes some 70,000 clones, less than 90% of them seen just once. V lost 5 bases and J lost 5; bases outside the gene matches: 7. This CDR3 is built from 14 residues. Germline V gives CDR1 SGHTA, CDR2 FQGNSA. CD4+CD25+CD127- Tregs, CD4+CD25- non-Tregs, CD4 and CD8 cells were sorted. The sequence was obtained from a human donor in good health. The sample was CD4+ T cells from blood. The V call is TRBV7-2, the J call TRBJ1-1; 8 positions agree with TRBD1. The CDR3 loop reads CASSRRQGMTEAFF. The CDR3 nucleotides read TGTGCCAGCAGCCGCCGACAGGGGATGACTGAAGCTTTCTTT.